This entry features one TCR beta chain sequence. Its antigen remains unidentified. The data originate from a study of cytomegalovirus exposure and HLA in healthy donors. Study results and limitations: Rare TCR sequences dominated, though some public TCRs recurred in many donors. Per published reports, the classifier diagnosed cytomegalovirus status with high specificity and sensitivity. Cytomegalovirus-associated status was assigned to 164 TCR beta chains.

Profiling relied on immunoSEQ multiplex PCR, and the TCRdb table lists in-frame clones only, not all of them. The repertoire includes 200,000 or so clones, around 86% of them detected once, and approximately 2% sits in the top ten. The CDR3 totals 13 residues. The germline V gene encodes CDR1 ENHRY and CDR2 SYGVKD. V gave up 0 bases and J gave up 10 bases, with 10 bases separating them. The chain recombines TRBV10-3 with TRBJ2-1, with D possibly being TRBD1 (5 bases). Sequencing was done on a sample of PBMCs. The sequence was obtained from a woman aged 18 to 35 in good health and CMV-seropositive. The CDR3 DNA follows: TGTGCCATCAGTGAGTCGACAGTCGCCGAGCAGTTCTTC. It encodes CAISESTVAEQFF.